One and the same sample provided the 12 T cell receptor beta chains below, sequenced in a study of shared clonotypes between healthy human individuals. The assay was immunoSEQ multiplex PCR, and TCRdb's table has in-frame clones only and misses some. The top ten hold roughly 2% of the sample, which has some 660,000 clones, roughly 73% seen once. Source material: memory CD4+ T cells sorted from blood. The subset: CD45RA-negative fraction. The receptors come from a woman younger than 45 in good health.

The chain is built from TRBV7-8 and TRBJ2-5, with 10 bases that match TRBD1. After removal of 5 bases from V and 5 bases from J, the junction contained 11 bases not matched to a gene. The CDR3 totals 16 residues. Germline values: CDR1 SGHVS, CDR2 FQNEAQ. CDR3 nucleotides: TGTGCCAGCAGCCCGTACCGGGACAGGGGCGGCGAGACCCAGTACTTC. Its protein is CASSPYRDRGGETQYF.

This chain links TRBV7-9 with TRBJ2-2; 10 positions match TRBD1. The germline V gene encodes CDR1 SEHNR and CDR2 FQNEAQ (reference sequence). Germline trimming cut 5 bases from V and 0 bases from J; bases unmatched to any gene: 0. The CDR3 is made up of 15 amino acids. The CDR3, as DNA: TGTGCCAGCAGCGGACAGGGGGCGAACACCGGGGAGCTGTTTTTT. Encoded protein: CASSGQGANTGELFF.

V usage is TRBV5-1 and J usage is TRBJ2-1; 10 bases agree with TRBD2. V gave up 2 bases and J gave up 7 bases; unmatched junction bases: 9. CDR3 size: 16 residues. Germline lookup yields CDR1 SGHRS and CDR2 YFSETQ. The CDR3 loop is CASSFGAGLARNEQFF. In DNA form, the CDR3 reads TGCGCCAGCAGCTTTGGTGCGGGACTAGCGCGTAATGAGCAGTTCTTC.

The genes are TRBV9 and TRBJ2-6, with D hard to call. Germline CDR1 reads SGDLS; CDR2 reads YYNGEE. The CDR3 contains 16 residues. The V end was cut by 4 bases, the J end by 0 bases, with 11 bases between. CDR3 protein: CASSPRLDSGANVLTF. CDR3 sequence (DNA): TGTGCCAGCAGCCCCAGACTTGACTCTGGGGCCAACGTCCTGACTTTC.

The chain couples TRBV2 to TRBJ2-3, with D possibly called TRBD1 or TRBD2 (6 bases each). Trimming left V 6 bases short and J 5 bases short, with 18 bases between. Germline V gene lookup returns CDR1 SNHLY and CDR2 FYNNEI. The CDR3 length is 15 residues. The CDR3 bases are TGTGCCAGCAGGCGTTTCCCGGGGGCCGGAGATACGCAGTATTTT. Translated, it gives CASRRFPGAGDTQYF.

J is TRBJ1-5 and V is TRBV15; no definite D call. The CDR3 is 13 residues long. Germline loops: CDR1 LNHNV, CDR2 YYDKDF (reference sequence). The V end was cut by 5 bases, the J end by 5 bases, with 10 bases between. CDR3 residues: CATSRQADQPQHF. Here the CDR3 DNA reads TGTGCCACCAGCCGGCAGGCGGATCAGCCCCAGCATTTT. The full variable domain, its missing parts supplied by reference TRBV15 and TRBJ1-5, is DAMVIQNPRYQVTQFGKPVTLSCSQTLNHNVMYWYQQKSSQAPKLLFHYYDKDFNNEADTPDNFQSRRPNTSFCFLDIRSPGLGDTAMYLCATSRQADQPQHFGDGTRLSIL.

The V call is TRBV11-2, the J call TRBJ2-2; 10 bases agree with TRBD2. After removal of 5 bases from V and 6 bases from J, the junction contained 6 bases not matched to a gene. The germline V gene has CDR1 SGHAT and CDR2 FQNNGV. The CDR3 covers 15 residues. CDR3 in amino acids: CASSNTGTSAGELFF. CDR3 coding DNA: TGTGCCAGCAGCAACACCGGGACTAGCGCCGGGGAGCTGTTTTTT.

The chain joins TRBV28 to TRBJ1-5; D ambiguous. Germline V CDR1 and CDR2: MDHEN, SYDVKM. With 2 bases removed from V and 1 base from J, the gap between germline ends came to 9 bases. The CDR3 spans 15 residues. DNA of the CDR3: TGTGCCAGCAGTTTACCCGCCGGGAGCAATCAGCCCCAGCATTTT. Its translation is CASSLPAGSNQPQHF.

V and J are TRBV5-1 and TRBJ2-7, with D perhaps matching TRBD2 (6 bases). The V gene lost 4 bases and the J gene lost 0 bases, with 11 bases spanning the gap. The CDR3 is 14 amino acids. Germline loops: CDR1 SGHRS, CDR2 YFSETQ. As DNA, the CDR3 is TGCGCCAGCAGCCCGGCTAGCGACTCCTACGAGCAGTACTTC. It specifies CASSPASDSYEQYF. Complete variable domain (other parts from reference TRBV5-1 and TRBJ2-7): KAGVTQTPRYLIKTRGQQVTLSCSPISGHRSVSWYQQTPGQGLQFLFEYFSETQRNKGNFPGRFSGRQFSNSRSEMNVSTLELGDSALYLCASSPASDSYEQYFGPGTRLTVT.

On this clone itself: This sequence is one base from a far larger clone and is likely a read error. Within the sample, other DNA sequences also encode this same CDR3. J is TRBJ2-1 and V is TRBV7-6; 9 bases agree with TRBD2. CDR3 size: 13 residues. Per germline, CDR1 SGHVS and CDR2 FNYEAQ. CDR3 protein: CASSRGTSNEQFF. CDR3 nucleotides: TGTGCCAGCAGCAGAGGGACTAGCAATGAACAGTTCTTC.

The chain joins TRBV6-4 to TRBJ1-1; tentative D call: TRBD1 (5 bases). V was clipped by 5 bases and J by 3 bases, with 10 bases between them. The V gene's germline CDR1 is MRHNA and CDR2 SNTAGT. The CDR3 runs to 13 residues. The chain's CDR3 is CASSLTGDTEAFF. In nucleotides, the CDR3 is TGTGCCAGCAGTTTGACGGGGGACACTGAAGCTTTCTTT.

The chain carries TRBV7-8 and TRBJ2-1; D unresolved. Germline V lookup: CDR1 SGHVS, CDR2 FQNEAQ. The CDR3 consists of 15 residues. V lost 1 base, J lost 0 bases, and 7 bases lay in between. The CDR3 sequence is CASSLVGDSYNEQFF. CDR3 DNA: TGTGCCAGCAGCTTAGTTGGGGACTCCTACAATGAGCAGTTCTTC. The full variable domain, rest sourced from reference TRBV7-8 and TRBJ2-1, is GAGVSQSPRYKVAKRGQDVALRCDPISGHVSLFWYQQALGQGPEFLTYFQNEAQLDKSGLPSDRFFAERPEGSVSTLKIQRTQQEDSAVYLCASSLVGDSYNEQFFGPGTRLTVL.